These 5 T cell receptor beta chains originate from one sample sequenced in a study of CD8+CD57+ T cells in acquired aplastic anemia (dated by TCRdb to 2016 to 2018). Patients chosen for sequencing had shown expansion of CD8+CD57+ cells by flow cytometry. Sequencing was performed on an Illumina HiSeq 2000. Genomic DNA was used as template for profiling of TCR beta VDJ combinations and CDR3 sequences. TCRdb itself trimmed the public reads at Q25 with fastp, ran MiXCR and retained productive beta chains. Rows are unified per CDR3 protein, each entry keeping the most common DNA and genes. A total of some 150,000 distinct CDR3 sequences appear in this sample, approximately 52% of them only once. Roughly 12% of the sample is taken by the ten largest. The sample taken for sequencing was sorted CD4+, CD8+, or CD8+CD57+ T cells (not recorded which) from PBMCs. These TCRs come from a human donor with aplastic anemia.

This clonotype was recorded at least ten times. This sequence joins TRBV11-3 and TRBJ2-7; 7 bases align to TRBD2. Per the germline V gene, CDR1 is SGHNT and CDR2 is YENEEA. The J segment lost 2 bases and the V segment lost 0 bases, leaving 4 bases of the junction unmatched. This CDR3 is 15 amino acids long. The CDR3 sequence: CASSLEGGGAYEQYF. CDR3 DNA: TGTGCCAGCAGCTTAGAGGGCGGGGGAGCCTACGAGCAGTACTTC.

The rearrangement joins TRBV19 to TRBJ1-2; D might be TRBD1 (5 bases). V was trimmed by 9 bases and J by 4 bases, leaving 21 bases between them. Germline-derived CDR1 and CDR2 are LNHDA and SQIVND (reference sequence). The CDR3 spans 15 residues. CDR3 in DNA: TGTGCCAGCGCGGACAAAGACGGGAGGGTCTATGGCTACACCTTC. Encoded protein: CASADKDGRVYGYTF.

This clonotype was observed once. The CDR3 DNA reads TGTGCCACCAGCAGAGATCTGGGCCCCTATGGCTACACCTTC. It is translated as CATSRDLGPYGYTF. The J gene is TRBJ1-2, the V gene TRBV15; D ambiguous. V lost 0 bases to trimming and J lost 4 bases, with 9 bases between them. The CDR3 is 14 amino acids. Germline CDR1 is LNHNV and CDR2 is YYDKDF (reference sequence).

V and J are TRBV7-8 and TRBJ2-1; possible D gene TRBD1, 6 bases. The CDR3 totals 12 residues. Germline values: CDR1 SGHVS, CDR2 FQNEAQ. V gave up 5 bases and J gave up 9 bases, with 11 bases separating them. The CDR3 loop is CASSETGTEQFF. CDR3 DNA sequence: TGTGCCAGCAGCGAAACAGGGACTGAGCAGTTCTTC.

The rearrangement links TRBV10-2 to TRBJ1-1, with unresolved D. Trimming removed 3 bases at V and 8 bases at J, with 16 bases between. This CDR3 spans 14 amino acids. The germline V gene has CDR1 WSHSY and CDR2 SAAADI. CDR3 residues: CASSDGLSPSEAFF. CDR3 DNA sequence: TGCGCCAGCAGTGACGGTCTAAGTCCCTCGGAAGCTTTCTTT.